The 26 T cell receptor beta chains below were found in one sample sequenced in a study of blood T cell repertoires in COVID-19 (dated by TCRdb to about 2020). The protocol used for the library was the immunoSEQ multiplex PCR assay. TCRdb carries this immuneACCESS record with in-frame sequences only. Its versions omit some clonotypes, under half of them owing to an unresolved V gene in the studies checked, with the rest unexplained. The sample yields hundreds of thousands of clones; just over 85% were counted once. The ten largest clones add up to over 12% of the sample. Specimen: PBMCs or T cells enriched from blood (not recorded which). The origin of the receptors is a woman between 50 and 59 years old with acute COVID-19.

This clone was observed a single time. The V call is TRBV18, the J call TRBJ2-7; TRBD2 agrees at 14 bases. Germline assignment: CDR1 KGHSH and CDR2 LQKENI. The CDR3 runs 16 residues. V lost 4 bases to trimming and J lost 4 bases; unmatched junction nucleotides: 6. This CDR3 reads CASSRSGLAGVYEQYF. In nucleotides, the CDR3 is TGTGCCAGCTCACGGTCGGGACTAGCGGGAGTTTACGAGCAGTACTTC.

This clone has a count of ten or more. The chain employs TRBV25-1 and TRBJ1-4, with a weak D call TRBD1 (6 bases). V shed 2 bases and J shed 3 bases, with 13 bases lying between them. CDR1 and CDR2 from the germline V gene are MGHDK and SYGVNS. CDR3 length equals 16 residues. The CDR3 sequence: CASSEPPGHPNEKLFF. The CDR3 coding sequence is TGTGCCAGCAGTGAACCCCCGGGACATCCTAATGAAAAACTGTTTTTT.

This rearrangement joins TRBV3-1 (or the pseudogene TRBV3-2) to TRBJ1-1; 7 nucleotides agree with TRBD1. Trimming cost V 1 base and J 7 bases; bases outside gene matches: 3. The germline V gene encodes CDR1 LGHDT and CDR2 YNNKEL (reference sequence). The CDR3 extends over 13 amino acids. CDR3 residues: CASSQGRTGEAFF. The CDR3 DNA sequence: TGTGCCAGCAGCCAAGGCCGGACAGGTGAAGCTTTCTTT.

The chain recombines TRBV5-1 with TRBJ2-2; D unclear. This CDR3 has 15 amino acids. The V and J ends lost 1 base and 4 bases respectively, with 11 bases between them. Germline V gives CDR1 SGHRS, CDR2 YFSETQ. CDR3 coding DNA: TGCGCCAGCAGCTTGTTAATGGCCGCCACCGGGGAGCTGTTTTTT. Its translation: CASSLLMAATGELFF.

V and J are TRBV10-3 and TRBJ1-3; D gene unclear. The CDR3 totals 12 residues. Germline CDR1 and CDR2: ENHRY and SYGVKD. The V and J ends lost 8 bases and 0 bases respectively, with 5 bases between them. The CDR3 DNA reads as TGTGCCATCGTCAGCTCTGGAAACACCATATATTTT. Its translation: CAIVSSGNTIYF.

J is TRBJ1-4 and V is TRBV30, with a weak D call TRBD1 (5 bases). There are 13 residues in the CDR3. Between the trimmed V and J ends, which lost 0 bases and 7 bases, there was a span of 9 bases. Germline V lookup: CDR1 GTSNPN, CDR2 SVGIG (reference sequence). The chain's CDR3 is CAWSVRGVEKLFF. CDR3 DNA sequence: TGTGCCTGGAGTGTTCGGGGGGTTGAAAAACTGTTTTTT.

This chain joins TRBV7-9 and TRBJ1-1; possible D gene TRBD1, 5 bases. V was shortened by 5 bases and J by 5 bases, with 18 bases between the two germline ends. Germline V lookup: CDR1 SEHNR, CDR2 FQNEAQ (reference sequence). CDR3 length equals 15 residues. CDR3 DNA: TGTGCCAGCAGCCCCCCGGGGGGTGACCGAACTGAAGCTTTCTTT. Translated, it gives CASSPPGGDRTEAFF.

This chain uses TRBV6-5 with TRBJ2-1; D is undetermined. Looked up from germline, CDR1 is MNHEY and CDR2 is SVGAGI. V was clipped by 6 bases and J by 7 bases, with 16 bases between them. The CDR3 loop spans 14 amino acids. CDR3 nucleotides: TGTGCCAGCAGGCGCCCAACCCCCCCTAATGAGCAGTTCTTC. Amino acids: CASRRPTPPNEQFF.

The chain couples TRBV6-5 to TRBJ1-6, with TRBD1 as a possible D gene (5 bases). The CDR3 sequence is 15 residues long. Germline V CDR1 and CDR2: MNHEY, SVGAGI. V was pared by 3 bases and J by 6 bases, with 12 bases between. The CDR3 DNA reads as TGTGCCAGCAGTTATGGGCAGGGACTTAATTCACCCCTCCACTTT. This encodes CASSYGQGLNSPLHF.

This clone was detected once. The V and J genes are TRBV4-3 and TRBJ1-3, with a tentative D call TRBD1 (5 bases). CDR3 length: 14 amino acids. V lost 3 bases, J lost 0 bases, and 6 bases lay in between. Germline lookup yields CDR1 LGHNA and CDR2 YSLEER. The CDR3 nucleotides read TGCGCCAGCAGCCAGACAGCCTCTGGAAACACCATATATTTT. Translation: CASSQTASGNTIYF.

V gene TRBV6-4 combines with J gene TRBJ2-3, with D perhaps matching TRBD1 (5 bases). The CDR3 loop spans 13 amino acids. V gave up 0 bases and J gave up 5 bases, with 6 bases separating them. Per germline, CDR1 MRHNA and CDR2 SNTAGT. The CDR3 protein is CASSDSGVDTQYF. As DNA, the CDR3 is TGTGCCAGCAGTGACTCAGGGGTAGATACGCAGTATTTT.

This clone has only a few counts. The rearrangement links TRBV28 to TRBJ1-4; D gene uncertain. The CDR3 totals 16 residues. Germline V gene lookup returns CDR1 MDHEN and CDR2 SYDVKM. V lost 7 bases to trimming and J lost 0 bases, with 15 bases between them. CDR3 coding DNA: TGTGCCAGCACCCCTACTCCGTCCACAACTAATGAAAAACTGTTTTTT. It codes for CASTPTPSTTNEKLFF. Supplemented by reference TRBV28 and TRBJ1-4, the full variable domain reads DVKVTQSSRYLVKRTGEKVFLECVQDMDHENMFWYRQDPGLGLRLIYFSYDVKMKEKGDIPEGYSVSREKKERFSLILESASTNQTSMYLCASTPTPSTTNEKLFFGSGTQLSVL.

This clone was observed at least ten times. The chain has TRBV10-2 and TRBJ2-7; perhaps TRBD1 as D (6 bases). Germline CDR1 and CDR2: WSHSY and SAAADI. CDR3 size: 14 residues. V dropped 10 bases and J dropped 2 bases, with 18 bases sitting between them. CDR3 in amino acids: CATHSTGLTYEQYF. The CDR3 bases are TGCGCCACCCACTCTACAGGGCTAACCTACGAGCAGTACTTC.

The rearrangement uses TRBV24-1 and TRBJ2-3; 15 positions agree with TRBD2. V was clipped by 5 bases and J by 6 bases; unmatched bases: 14. This CDR3 is 19 amino acids long. Germline lookup yields CDR1 KGHDR and CDR2 SFDVKD. For the CDR3, the DNA is TGTGCCACCAGTGGGACTAGCGGGAGGGCATCTGGCTCTTGGGATACGCAGTATTTT. It yields the protein CATSGTSGRASGSWDTQYF.

This clone was found once. The V call is TRBV5-5, the J call TRBJ1-2, with TRBD1 matching over 9 bases. Germline V gene sequence: CDR1 SGHKS, CDR2 YYEKEE (reference sequence). The CDR3 has 14 residues. V trimming: 4 bases; J trimming: 4 bases; junction bases outside the gene matches: 5. CDR3 sequence (DNA): TGTGCCAGCAGCCGACAGGGGGGACCCTATGGCTACACCTTC. It specifies CASSRQGGPYGYTF.

J is TRBJ1-3 and V is TRBV5-8; possible D gene TRBD1, 6 bases. The germline V gene encodes CDR1 SGHTS and CDR2 YDEGEE. V lost 1 base to trimming and J lost 4 bases, with 12 bases between them. This CDR3 has 15 amino acids. The CDR3 region has the DNA TGTGCCAGCAGCTTGTTGTGGACAGACGGAAACACCATATATTTT. This codes for CASSLLWTDGNTIYF.

The chain has TRBV6-4 and TRBJ2-3; D gene unclear. With 2 bases removed from V and 4 bases from J, the gap between germline ends came to 28 bases. The V gene's germline CDR1 is MRHNA and CDR2 SNTAGT. The CDR3 length is 20 residues. The CDR3 is CASSDNIGSSRRLRSDTQYF. CDR3 bases: TGTGCCAGCAGTGACAATATCGGTAGCTCGCGGAGACTCCGGTCAGATACGCAGTATTTT.

This clone has a single count. The chain links TRBV6-5 to TRBJ2-7; perhaps TRBD2 as D (5 bases). This CDR3 comprises 13 residues. V lost 6 bases to trimming and J lost 2 bases, with 11 bases between them. Germline lookup yields CDR1 MNHEY and CDR2 SVGAGI. This CDR3 is CASRSGNPYEQYF. DNA of the CDR3: TGTGCCAGCAGATCCGGGAACCCCTACGAGCAGTACTTC.

The chain couples TRBV18 to TRBJ1-1, with TRBD1 as a possible D gene (5 bases). The CDR3 consists of 14 residues. The germline gives CDR1 KGHSH, CDR2 LQKENI. V shed 4 bases and J shed 4 bases, with 13 bases lying between them. The CDR3 DNA reads TGTGCCAGCTCACAAGGGGCGTCGCGCACTGAAGCTTTCTTT. This translates into CASSQGASRTEAFF.

This clone was detected only a few times. The V call is TRBV7-9, the J call TRBJ2-7; D perhaps matches TRBD2 (5 bases). CDR3 length: 11 amino acids. Germline lookup yields CDR1 SEHNR and CDR2 FQNEAQ (reference sequence). Trimming took off 5 bases at V and 5 bases at J, with 7 bases between the two ends. In nucleotides, the CDR3 is TGTGCCAGCAGCGCCGGGGACGAGCAGTACTTC. It yields the protein CASSAGDEQYF. Variable domain in full (rest from reference TRBV7-9 and TRBJ2-7): DTGVSQNPRHKITKRGQNVTFRCDPISEHNRLYWYRQTLGQGPEFLTYFQNEAQLEKSRLLSDRFSAERPKGSFSTLEIQRTEQGDSAMYLCASSAGDEQYFGPGTRLTVT.

Notes on this clone: This sample also contains other DNA sequences that code for the same CDR3. The V call is TRBV11-2, the J call TRBJ2-3; D might be TRBD2 (5 bases). The CDR3 contains 15 residues. Trimming pared 3 bases from V and 1 base from J, leaving 11 bases between. Per germline, CDR1 SGHAT and CDR2 FQNNGV. The CDR3: CASSFYGGGTDTQYF. CDR3 in DNA: TGTGCCAGCAGCTTTTATGGAGGCGGCACAGATACGCAGTATTTT.

This clone has a count of ten or more. The chain uses TRBV28 and TRBJ1-2, with D possibly being TRBD1 (5 bases). Trimming left V 6 bases short and J 8 bases short, with 25 bases between. Germline lookup yields CDR1 MDHEN and CDR2 SYDVKM. This CDR3 is 16 amino acids long. The CDR3 coding sequence is TGTGCCAGCAGATCCACCCCCTCGGGGGGTGCTCAGGGCTACACCTTC. As protein: CASRSTPSGGAQGYTF.

The gene calls are TRBV18 and TRBJ2-2; tentatively, D is TRBD1 (5 bases). Trimming removed 5 bases from V and 0 bases from J, with 10 bases in between. This CDR3 region has 15 residues. In germline, CDR1 is KGHSH, CDR2 LQKENI. CDR3 nucleotide sequence: TGTGCCAGCTCAGACGGACATACGAACACCGGGGAGCTGTTTTTT. It translates to CASSDGHTNTGELFF.

The chain uses TRBV3-1 (or the pseudogene TRBV3-2) and TRBJ2-5, with 11 bases lining up with TRBD2. Germline values: CDR1 LGHDT, CDR2 YNNKEL (reference sequence). The V gene end was trimmed by 5 bases and the J gene end by 1 base; junction bases not matched to a gene: 3. CDR3 length equals 15 residues. The CDR3: CASSTGTSGQETQYF. Here the CDR3 DNA reads TGTGCCAGCAGCACCGGGACTAGCGGCCAAGAGACCCAGTACTTC.

The chain has TRBV25-1 and TRBJ1-2; TRBD1 agrees at 8 bases. V lost 3 bases, J lost 4 bases, and 7 bases stayed unmatched. The CDR3 spans 15 residues. Germline loops: CDR1 MGHDK, CDR2 SYGVNS. In nucleotides, the CDR3 is TGTGCCAGCAGTGACCCCAGGGGGCAAAGCTATGGCTACACCTTC. Its protein is CASSDPRGQSYGYTF.

V is TRBV28 and J is TRBJ2-3; 7 positions agree with TRBD2. CDR3 length: 14 amino acids. CDR1 and CDR2 (germline): MDHEN, SYDVKM. The ends lost 8 bases at V and 2 bases at J; junction bases unmatched: 7. CDR3 sequence reads: CASSLGGITDTQYF. In DNA form, the CDR3 reads TGTGCCAGCTCCTTGGGGGGGATCACAGATACGCAGTATTTT.